Below, 9 T cell receptor beta chains from the same sample are listed, as sequenced in a study of CD8 T cells in Susac syndrome (dated by TCRdb to about 2019). The library was prepared using the immunoSEQ multiplex PCR assay. RNA was extracted with the RNeasy kit and roughly 0.45 to 1 ug was reverse transcribed using random hexamers. TCRdb reanalyzed the raw reads on its own, using fastp at Q25 for trimming and MiXCR for clone calling, and kept in-frame beta chains. CDR3 protein sequences are deduplicated, and each keeps its most common genes and DNA. The sample profile shows 200,000 or so distinct CDR3 sequences; 95% of them were found once. Less than 0.2% of the sample is held by the ten biggest clonotypes. The sequenced sample was CD8+ T cells from PBMCs. The receptors stem from a human donor with Susac syndrome.

The genes are TRBV4-1 and TRBJ2-7; 10 positions match TRBD2. Germline lookup yields CDR1 MGHRA and CDR2 YSYEKL. CDR3 length: 16 amino acids. With V trimmed by 4 bases and J by 4 bases, 10 bases remained unmatched. CDR3 residues: CASSPERASGSYEQYF. In DNA form, the CDR3 reads TGCGCCAGCAGCCCTGAACGGGCTAGCGGGAGTTACGAGCAGTACTTC.

The CDR3 sequence is CASSAPGAEQYF. CDR3 DNA: TGTGCCAGCAGCGCCCCAGGTGCCGAGCAGTACTTC. V usage is TRBV9 and J usage is TRBJ2-7, with D hard to call. Germline CDR1 SGDLS, CDR2 YYNGEE. The CDR3 covers 12 residues. Trimming cost V 3 bases and J 6 bases, with 10 bases left between them.

The CDR3 DNA reads TGCAGTGCTAAAGGACTCGGGGAGCAGTACTTC. Its protein product is CSAKGLGEQYF. The chain joins TRBV20-1 to TRBJ2-7, with TRBD2 as a possible D gene (5 bases). Deletions cut 4 bases from V and 7 bases from J, with 11 bases between. The CDR3 extends over 11 amino acids. Germline loops: CDR1 DFQATT, CDR2 SNEGSKA (reference sequence).

The gene calls are TRBV5-6 and TRBJ1-2; D is uncertain. CDR1 SGHDT and CDR2 YYEEEE come from the germline V gene. V was shortened by 2 bases and J by 8 bases, with 13 bases between the two germline ends. The CDR3 runs 13 residues. This CDR3 is CASSFWGVWGYTF. The CDR3 nucleotides are TGTGCCAGCAGCTTTTGGGGAGTTTGGGGCTACACCTTC.

This clonotype was seen just once. The CDR3 DNA sequence: TGTGCCAGCAGCCCCTCCTTGGGCAGGGAAGCCCTGAACACTGAAGCTTTCTTT. It translates to CASSPSLGREALNTEAFF. This chain uses TRBV7-9 with TRBJ1-1, with a tentative D call TRBD1 (5 bases). V lost 5 bases and J lost 0, with 22 bases in between. Germline loops: CDR1 SEHNR, CDR2 FQNEAQ (reference sequence). The CDR3 runs 18 residues.

The chain recombines TRBV7-8 with TRBJ2-1; 9 bases are a match to TRBD2. There are 17 residues in the CDR3. The trim removed 1 base at V and 3 bases at J, leaving 7 bases unmatched. Germline assignment: CDR1 SGHVS and CDR2 FQNEAQ. CDR3 DNA sequence: TGTGCCAGCAGCTTAGGAGGCGCGGGGGGGCGCTACAATGAGCAGTTCTTC. Translated: CASSLGGAGGRYNEQFF.

The chain uses TRBV19 and TRBJ2-1; no clear D. The CDR3 length is 13 residues. Looked up from germline, CDR1 is LNHDA and CDR2 is SQIVND (reference sequence). Trimming pared 3 bases from V and 8 bases from J, leaving 11 bases between. The CDR3 sequence: CASSIRLSDEQFF. CDR3 DNA: TGTGCCAGTAGTATTAGGCTTTCCGATGAGCAGTTCTTC.

This chain's CDR3 is CAWSPKLAVFTDTQYF. The DNA for the CDR3 is TGTGCCTGGAGTCCGAAACTAGCGGTATTCACAGATACGCAGTATTTT. The rearrangement joins TRBV30 to TRBJ2-3; 8 nucleotides match TRBD2. The CDR3 spans 16 residues. Germline CDR1 and CDR2: GTSNPN and SVGIG (reference sequence). V lost 2 bases to trimming and J lost 2 bases; unmatched junction nucleotides: 9.

This chain uses TRBV29-1 with TRBJ2-3; maybe TRBD1 (6 bases). The V gene lost 3 bases and the J gene lost 1 base, with 11 bases spanning the gap. The CDR3 sequence is 14 residues long. CDR1 and CDR2 from the germline V gene are SQVTM and ANQGSEA. The DNA of the CDR3 is TGCAGCGTTGAGCACAGGGCTGGCACAGATACGCAGTATTTT. Protein product: CSVEHRAGTDTQYF.